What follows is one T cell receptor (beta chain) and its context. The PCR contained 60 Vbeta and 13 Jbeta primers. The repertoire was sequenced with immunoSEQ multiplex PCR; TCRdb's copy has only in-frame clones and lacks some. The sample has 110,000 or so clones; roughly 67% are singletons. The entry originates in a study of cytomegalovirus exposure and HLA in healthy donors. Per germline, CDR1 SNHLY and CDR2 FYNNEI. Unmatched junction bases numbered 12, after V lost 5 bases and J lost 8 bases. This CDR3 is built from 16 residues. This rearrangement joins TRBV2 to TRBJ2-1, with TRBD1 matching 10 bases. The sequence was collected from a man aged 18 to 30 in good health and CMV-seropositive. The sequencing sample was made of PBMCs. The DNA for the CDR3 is TGTGCCAGCAGTTCCCCGTGGGGACAGGGGTCCGATGAGCAGTTCTTC. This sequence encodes CASSSPWGQGSDEQFF.